This TCR beta chain stems from a study of cytomegalovirus exposure and HLA in healthy donors. In the case of this clone: Its antigen is not known.

General observations from the study: In vitro data verified three CMV-associated chains as specific for CMV antigens. In a later analysis, DRB1 alleles had the most associated TCRs; HLA-C alleles the fewest.

There are 15 residues in the CDR3. Germline CDR1 SGDLS, CDR2 YYNGEE. Trimming cost V 0 bases and J 3 bases; bases outside gene matches: 3. Amplification used 60 Vbeta primers and 13 Jbeta primers. This table comes from immunoSEQ multiplex PCR, and its TCRdb copy is limited to in-frame clones, with some not included. The sample yields roughly 100,000 clones, roughly 80% seen once. Sequencing used PBMCs. This clonotype was obtained from a man aged 45 to 65 in good health and CMV-seropositive. The V gene is TRBV9, the J gene TRBJ2-7; 10 bases agree with TRBD2. CDR3 protein: CASSVAGTSVYEQYF. The CDR3 bases are TGTGCCAGCAGCGTAGCCGGGACTAGCGTCTACGAGCAGTACTTC.